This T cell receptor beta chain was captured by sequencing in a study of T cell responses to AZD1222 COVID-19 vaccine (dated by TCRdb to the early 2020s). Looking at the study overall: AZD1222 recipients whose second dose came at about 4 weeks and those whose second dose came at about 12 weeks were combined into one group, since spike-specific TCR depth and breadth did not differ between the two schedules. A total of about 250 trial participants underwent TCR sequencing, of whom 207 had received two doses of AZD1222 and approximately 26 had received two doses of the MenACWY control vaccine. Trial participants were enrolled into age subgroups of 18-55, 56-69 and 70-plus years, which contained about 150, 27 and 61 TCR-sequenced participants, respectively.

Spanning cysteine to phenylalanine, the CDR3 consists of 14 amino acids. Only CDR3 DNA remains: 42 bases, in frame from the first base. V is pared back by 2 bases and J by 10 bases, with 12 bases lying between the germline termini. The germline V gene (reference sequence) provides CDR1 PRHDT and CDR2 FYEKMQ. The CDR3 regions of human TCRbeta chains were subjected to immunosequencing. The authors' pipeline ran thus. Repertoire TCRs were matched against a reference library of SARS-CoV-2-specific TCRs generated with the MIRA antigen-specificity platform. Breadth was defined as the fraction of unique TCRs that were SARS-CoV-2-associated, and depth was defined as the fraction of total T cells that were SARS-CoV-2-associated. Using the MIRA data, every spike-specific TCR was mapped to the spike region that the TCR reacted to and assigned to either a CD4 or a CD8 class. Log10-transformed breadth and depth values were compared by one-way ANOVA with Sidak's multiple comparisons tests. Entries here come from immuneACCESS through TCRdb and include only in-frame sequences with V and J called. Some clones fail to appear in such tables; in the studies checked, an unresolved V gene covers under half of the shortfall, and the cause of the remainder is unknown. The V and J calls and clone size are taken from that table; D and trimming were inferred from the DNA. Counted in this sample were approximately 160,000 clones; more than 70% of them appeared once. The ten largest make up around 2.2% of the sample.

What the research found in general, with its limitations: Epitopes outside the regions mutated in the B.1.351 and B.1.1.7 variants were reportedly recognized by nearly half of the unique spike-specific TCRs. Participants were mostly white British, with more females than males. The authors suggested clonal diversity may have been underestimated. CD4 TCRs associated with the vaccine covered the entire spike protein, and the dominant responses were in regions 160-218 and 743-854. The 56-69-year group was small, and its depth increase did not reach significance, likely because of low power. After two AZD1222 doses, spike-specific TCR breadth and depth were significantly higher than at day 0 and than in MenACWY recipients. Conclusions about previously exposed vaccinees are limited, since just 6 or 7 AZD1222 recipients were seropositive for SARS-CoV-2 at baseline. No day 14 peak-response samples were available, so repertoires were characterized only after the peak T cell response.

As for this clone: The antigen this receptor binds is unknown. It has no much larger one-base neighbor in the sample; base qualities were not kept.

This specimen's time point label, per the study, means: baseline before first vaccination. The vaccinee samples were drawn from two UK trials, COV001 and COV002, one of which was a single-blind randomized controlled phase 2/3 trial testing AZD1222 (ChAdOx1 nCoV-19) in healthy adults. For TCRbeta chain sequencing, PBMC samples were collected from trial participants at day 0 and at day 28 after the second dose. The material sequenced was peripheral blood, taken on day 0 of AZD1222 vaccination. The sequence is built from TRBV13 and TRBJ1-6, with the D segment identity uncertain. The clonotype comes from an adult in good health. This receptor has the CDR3 CASSLRSRSSPLHF. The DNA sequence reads TGTGCCAGCAGCTTAAGGAGCAGATCCTCACCCCTCCACTTT.